This T cell receptor beta chain emerged from a study of blood T cell repertoires in COVID-19. Across the whole study: In each case, the material was cDNA or gDNA derived from T cells, B-cell-depleted T cells, or PBMCs.

The Seattle patients joined while their infection was active and were tracked longitudinally afterward. Original processing notes: Amplification from reference gene primers served as the basis for estimated nucleated cell counts. Generated by immunoSEQ multiplex PCR, the TCRdb table keeps only in-frame clones and is missing some. That table furnishes V, J and clone size, whereas the DNA furnished D and trimming. The sample includes 200,000 to 250,000 clones, approximately 90% of them seen just once. Material for sequencing was peripheral blood. This receptor was obtained from a man aged 30-40 years with COVID-19, enrolled during active disease.

The DNA for the CDR3 is TGTGCCTGGAGGACAGGGTGGACCGGGGAGCTGTTTTTT. As protein: CAWRTGWTGELFF. The V and J genes are TRBV30 and TRBJ2-2; the match to TRBD1 covers 7 bases. Germline assignment: CDR1 GTSNPN and CDR2 SVGIG (reference sequence). The CDR3 spans 13 residues. V was clipped by 3 bases and J by 5 bases; unmatched bases: 3.